This TCR beta chain is from a study of T cell responses to AZD1222 COVID-19 vaccine. The assay was immunoSEQ multiplex PCR, and TCRdb's table has in-frame clones only and misses some. The sample lists 80,000 or so clones, roughly nine tenths occurring once. Findings of the study overall: Reportedly, nearly half of unique spike TCRs recognized epitopes outside B.1.351/B.1.1.7 mutations. The donor group comprised mostly white British people and more females; the analysis possibly underestimated clonal diversity.

Worth noting for this clone: Antigen unknown.

Trimming left V 5 bases short and J 7 bases short, with 9 bases between. Germline CDR1 reads SEHNR; CDR2 reads FQNEAQ (reference sequence). The CDR3 contains 11 residues. Specimen: peripheral blood, collected 28 days after the second AZD1222 dose. The TCR sequence derives from an adult who received the AZD1222 COVID-19 vaccine. V gene TRBV7-9 combines with J gene TRBJ2-7; D uncertain. The CDR3 DNA is TGTGCCAGCAGCCCCGGGTGGGAGCAGTACTTC. Amino acids: CASSPGWEQYF.